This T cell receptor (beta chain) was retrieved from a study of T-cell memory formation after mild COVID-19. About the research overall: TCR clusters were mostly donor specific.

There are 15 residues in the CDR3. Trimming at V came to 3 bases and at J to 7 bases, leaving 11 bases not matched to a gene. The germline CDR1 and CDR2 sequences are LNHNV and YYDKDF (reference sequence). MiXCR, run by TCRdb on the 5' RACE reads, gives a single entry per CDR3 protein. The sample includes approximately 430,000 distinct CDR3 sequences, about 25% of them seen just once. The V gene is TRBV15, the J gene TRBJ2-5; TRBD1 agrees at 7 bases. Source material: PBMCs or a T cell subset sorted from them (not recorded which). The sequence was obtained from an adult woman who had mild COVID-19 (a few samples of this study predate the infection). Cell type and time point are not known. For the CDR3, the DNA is TGTGCCACCAGCAGCCGGGACAGCGTTGGAGCGACCCAGTACTTC. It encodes CATSSRDSVGATQYF.